This T cell receptor beta chain was identified during a study of beta chain features in type 1 diabetes. V trimming: 4 bases; J trimming: 2 bases; junction bases outside the gene matches: 8. This CDR3 is 16 amino acids long. Germline V gives CDR1 MNHNS, CDR2 SASEGT. The entirety of the isolated RNA underwent reverse transcription, so expressed TCRB transcripts were sequenced. Method: immunoSEQ multiplex PCR; TCRdb's copy keeps in-frame clones and lacks some. This table holds about 900,000 clones, about 17% found once. The material sequenced was naive CD4+ T cells from blood. This TCR derives from a woman aged 18-29 years in good health. The chain joins TRBV6-1 to TRBJ1-5; 7 nucleotides agree with TRBD1. CDR3: CASSVVEGAGNQPQHF. For the CDR3, the DNA is TGTGCCAGCAGTGTTGTTGAGGGGGCTGGCAATCAGCCCCAGCATTTT.